This TCR beta chain is drawn from a study of memory CD4+ T cells and cytomegalovirus serostatus. Single viable CD3+CD4+CD8-CD45RO+ cells were sorted as the memory CD4+ T cells. Methods used by the authors: After removing out-of-frame reads, millions of distinct TCRbeta sequences remained. Generated by immunoSEQ multiplex PCR, the TCRdb table keeps only in-frame clones and is missing some. Clone size and V and J calls were adopted from that table, with D and trimming inferred from the DNA. This table holds 35,000 to 55,000 clones, 78% found once. There are 15 residues in the CDR3. Trimming removed 5 bases from V and 6 bases from J, with 16 bases in between. CDR1 and CDR2 (germline): SGHTA, FQGNSA.

The chain has TRBV7-2 and TRBJ2-2; D is unresolved. Sequenced material: memory CD4+ T cells from blood. The sequence came from an adult in good health and CMV-seronegative. CDR3 residues: CASSPRIGQSGELFF. The CDR3 DNA is TGTGCCAGCAGCCCCCGAATAGGGCAGTCCGGGGAGCTGTTTTTT.